This T cell receptor (beta chain) stems from a study of shared clonotypes between healthy human individuals. Points from the study as a whole: Generally, naive subsets came out with larger estimated richness than memory subsets.

On this clone: Its target is not known.

Splitting of CD4+ cells produced CD45RA+ naive and CD45RA-negative memory subsets. The germline V and J ends were trimmed by 4 bases and 6 bases, with 11 bases remaining between them. CDR3 length: 13 amino acids. Germline V CDR1 and CDR2: SGHRS, YFSETQ. Sequencing was at deep level. Here immunoSEQ multiplex PCR was the method, and the copy in TCRdb shows in-frame clones only, minus some. The repertoire has roughly 2,500,000 clones, 93% of them found once; the top ten carry 0.36%. Specimen: naive CD4+ T cells from PBMCs. Sample subset: CD45RA+ positively selected. This clonotype was sampled from a man younger than 35 in good health. Some clones in this sample may be carry-over from other donors' samples. The chain couples TRBV5-1 to TRBJ2-1, with D possibly matching TRBD2 (5 bases). The DNA for the CDR3 is TGCGCCAGCAGCGCCGGGATGCCCAATGAGCAGTTCTTC. Translated, it gives CASSAGMPNEQFF.